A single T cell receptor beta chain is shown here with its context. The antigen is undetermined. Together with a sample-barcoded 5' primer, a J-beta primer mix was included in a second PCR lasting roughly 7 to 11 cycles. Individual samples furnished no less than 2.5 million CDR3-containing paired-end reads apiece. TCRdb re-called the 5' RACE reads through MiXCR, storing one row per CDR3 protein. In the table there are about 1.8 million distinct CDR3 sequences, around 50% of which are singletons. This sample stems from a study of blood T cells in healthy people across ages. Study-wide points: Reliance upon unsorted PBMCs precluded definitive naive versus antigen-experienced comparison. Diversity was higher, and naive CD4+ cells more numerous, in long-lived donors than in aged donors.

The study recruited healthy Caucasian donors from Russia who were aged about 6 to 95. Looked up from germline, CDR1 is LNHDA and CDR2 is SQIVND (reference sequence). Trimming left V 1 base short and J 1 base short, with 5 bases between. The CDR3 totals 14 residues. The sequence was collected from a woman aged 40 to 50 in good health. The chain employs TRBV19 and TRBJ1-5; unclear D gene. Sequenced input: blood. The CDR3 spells CASSIGYSNQPQHF. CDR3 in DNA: TGTGCCAGTAGTATAGGGTACAGCAATCAGCCCCAGCATTTT.